The subject of this entry is one TCR beta chain. Germline V gives CDR1 SQVTM, CDR2 ANQGSEA. With 1 base removed from V and 7 bases from J, the gap between germline ends came to 18 bases. The CDR3 length is 15 residues. TCRdb processed the 5' RACE reads anew with MiXCR; each CDR3 protein has one entry. The sample yields tens of thousands of distinct CDR3 sequences, 28% seen once. This chain connects TRBV29-1 to TRBJ2-3; perhaps TRBD1 as D (6 bases). Sequencing input: tumor-infiltrating memory CD4+ T cells sorted from the breast tumor. Documented subset: memory CD4+ T cells, CD4+CD45RO+CD25-. This clonotype was sampled from a female donor with breast cancer. CDR3 DNA: TGCAGCGTTGAAGGAGGCGAAGGGGGACGTTATACGCAGTATTTT. Protein sequence: CSVEGGEGGRYTQYF.